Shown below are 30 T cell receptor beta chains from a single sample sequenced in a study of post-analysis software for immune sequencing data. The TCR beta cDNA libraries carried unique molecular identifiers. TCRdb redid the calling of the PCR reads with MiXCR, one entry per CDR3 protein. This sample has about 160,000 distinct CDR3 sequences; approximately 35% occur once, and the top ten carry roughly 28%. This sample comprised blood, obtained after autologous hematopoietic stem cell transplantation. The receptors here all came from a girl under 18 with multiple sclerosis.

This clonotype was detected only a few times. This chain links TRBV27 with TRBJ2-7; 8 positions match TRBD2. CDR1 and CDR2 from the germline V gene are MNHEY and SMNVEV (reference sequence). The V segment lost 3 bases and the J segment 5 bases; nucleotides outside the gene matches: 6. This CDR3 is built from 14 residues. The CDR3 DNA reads TGTGCCAGCAGTTTGGGACTAGAAGGCAACGAGCAGTACTTC. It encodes CASSLGLEGNEQYF.

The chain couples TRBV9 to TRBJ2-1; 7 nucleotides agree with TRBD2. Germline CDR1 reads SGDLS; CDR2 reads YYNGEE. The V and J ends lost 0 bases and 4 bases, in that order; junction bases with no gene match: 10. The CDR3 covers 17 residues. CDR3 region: CASSVAGGPPTYNEQFF. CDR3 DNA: TGTGCCAGCAGCGTAGCGGGAGGCCCACCCACTTACAATGAGCAGTTCTTC.

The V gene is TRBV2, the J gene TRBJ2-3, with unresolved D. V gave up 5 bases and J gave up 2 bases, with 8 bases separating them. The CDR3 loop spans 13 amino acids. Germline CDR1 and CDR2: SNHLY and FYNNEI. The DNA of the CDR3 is TGTGCCAGCAGTCGGCCGCTCACAGATACGCAGTATTTT. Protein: CASSRPLTDTQYF.

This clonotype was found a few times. The CDR3 is CSLRAGGTDTQYF. CDR3 nucleotide sequence: TGCAGCTTGAGGGCAGGGGGCACAGATACGCAGTATTTT. V usage is TRBV29-1 and J usage is TRBJ2-3; D is perhaps TRBD1 (6 bases). Germline lookup yields CDR1 SQVTM and CDR2 ANQGSEA. The germline V and J ends were trimmed by 8 bases and 1 base, with 13 bases remaining between them. The CDR3 is 13 residues long.

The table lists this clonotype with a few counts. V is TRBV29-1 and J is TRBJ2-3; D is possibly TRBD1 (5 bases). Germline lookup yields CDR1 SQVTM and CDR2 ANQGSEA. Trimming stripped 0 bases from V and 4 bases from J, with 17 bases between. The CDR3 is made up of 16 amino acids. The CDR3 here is CSVEDLPQGWPDTQYF. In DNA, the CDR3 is TGCAGCGTTGAAGATCTTCCGCAGGGATGGCCAGATACGCAGTATTTT.

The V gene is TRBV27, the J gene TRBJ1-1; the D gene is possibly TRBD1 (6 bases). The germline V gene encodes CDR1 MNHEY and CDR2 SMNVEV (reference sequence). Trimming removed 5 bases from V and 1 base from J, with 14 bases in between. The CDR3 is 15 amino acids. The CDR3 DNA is TGTGCCAGCAGTCCGAACAGGGTGAGGAACACTGAAGCTTTCTTT. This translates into CASSPNRVRNTEAFF.

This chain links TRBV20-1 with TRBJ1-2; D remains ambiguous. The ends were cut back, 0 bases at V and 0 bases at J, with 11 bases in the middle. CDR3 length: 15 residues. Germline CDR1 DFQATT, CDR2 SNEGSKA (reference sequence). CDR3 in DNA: TGCAGTGCTAGAGATAGTACAGCCCCTAACTATGGCTACACCTTC. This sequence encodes CSARDSTAPNYGYTF.

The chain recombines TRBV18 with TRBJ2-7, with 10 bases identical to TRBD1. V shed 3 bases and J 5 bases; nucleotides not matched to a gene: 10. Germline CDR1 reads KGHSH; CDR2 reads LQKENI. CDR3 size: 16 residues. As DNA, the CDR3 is TGTGCCAGCTCACCTTCGACAGGGGGCGAAGTTAACGAGCAGTACTTC. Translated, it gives CASSPSTGGEVNEQYF.

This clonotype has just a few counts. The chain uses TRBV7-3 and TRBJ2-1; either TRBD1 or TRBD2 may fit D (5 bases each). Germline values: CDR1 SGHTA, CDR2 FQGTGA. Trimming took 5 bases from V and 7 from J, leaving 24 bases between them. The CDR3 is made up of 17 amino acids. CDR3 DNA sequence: TGTGCCAGCAGCCTGAACACCGGGACGGGTCACGCAAATGAGCAGTTCTTC. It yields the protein CASSLNTGTGHANEQFF.

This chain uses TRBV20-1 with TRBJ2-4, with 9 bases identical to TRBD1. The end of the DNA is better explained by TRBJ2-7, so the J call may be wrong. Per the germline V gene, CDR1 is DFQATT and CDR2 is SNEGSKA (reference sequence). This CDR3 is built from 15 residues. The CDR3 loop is CSARGQGQGIYEQYF. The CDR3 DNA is TGCAGTGCTAGAGGCCAGGGACAGGGAATCTACGAGCAGTACTTC.

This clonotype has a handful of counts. CDR3 nucleotides: TGCGCCAGCAGCCAAGAGGTCAGGGGGGCCTACGAGCAGTACTTC. Translation: CASSQEVRGAYEQYF. The J gene is TRBJ2-7, the V gene TRBV4-3; maybe TRBD1 (7 bases). V was pared by 0 bases and J by 2 bases, with 11 bases between. In germline, CDR1 is LGHNA, CDR2 YSLEER. The CDR3 length is 15 residues.

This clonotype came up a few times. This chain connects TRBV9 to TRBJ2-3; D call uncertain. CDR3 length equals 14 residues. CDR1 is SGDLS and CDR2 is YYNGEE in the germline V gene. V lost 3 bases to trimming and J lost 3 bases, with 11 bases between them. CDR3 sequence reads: CASSAPGGTDTQYF. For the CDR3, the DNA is TGTGCCAGCAGCGCCCCTGGCGGTACAGATACGCAGTATTTT.

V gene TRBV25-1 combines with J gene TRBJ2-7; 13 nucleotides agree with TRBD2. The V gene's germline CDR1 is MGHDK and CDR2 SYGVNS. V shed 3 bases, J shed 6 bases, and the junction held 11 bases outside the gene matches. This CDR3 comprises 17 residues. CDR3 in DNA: TGTGCCAGCAGTGACCCGATAGGGACTAGCGGGATCGGCGAGCAGTACTTC. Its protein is CASSDPIGTSGIGEQYF.

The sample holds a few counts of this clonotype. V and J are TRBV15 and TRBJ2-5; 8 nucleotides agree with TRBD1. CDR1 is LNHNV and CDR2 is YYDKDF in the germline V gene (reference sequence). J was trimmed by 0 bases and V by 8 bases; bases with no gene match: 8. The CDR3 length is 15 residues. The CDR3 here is CATGPGGGYQETQYF. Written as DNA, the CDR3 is TGTGCCACCGGCCCAGGGGGCGGGTACCAAGAGACCCAGTACTTC.

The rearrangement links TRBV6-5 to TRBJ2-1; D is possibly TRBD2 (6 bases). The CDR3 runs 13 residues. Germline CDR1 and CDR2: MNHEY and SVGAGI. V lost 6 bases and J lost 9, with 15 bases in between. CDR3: CASRLGSLAEQFF. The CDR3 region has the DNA TGTGCCAGCAGGCTCGGGAGTCTCGCTGAGCAGTTCTTC.

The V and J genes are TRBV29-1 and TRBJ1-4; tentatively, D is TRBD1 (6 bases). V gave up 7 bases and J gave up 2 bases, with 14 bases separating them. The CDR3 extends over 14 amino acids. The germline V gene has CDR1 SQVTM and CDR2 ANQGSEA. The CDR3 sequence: CSGLKGETNEKLFF. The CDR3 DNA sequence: TGCAGCGGCTTAAAGGGGGAGACTAATGAAAAACTGTTTTTT.

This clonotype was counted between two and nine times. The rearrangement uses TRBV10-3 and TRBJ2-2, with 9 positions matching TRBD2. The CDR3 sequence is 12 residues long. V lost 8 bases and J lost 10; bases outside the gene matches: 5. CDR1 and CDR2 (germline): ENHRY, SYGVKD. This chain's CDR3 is CAIAGGPAELFF. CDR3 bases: TGTGCCATCGCGGGAGGGCCCGCGGAGCTGTTTTTT.

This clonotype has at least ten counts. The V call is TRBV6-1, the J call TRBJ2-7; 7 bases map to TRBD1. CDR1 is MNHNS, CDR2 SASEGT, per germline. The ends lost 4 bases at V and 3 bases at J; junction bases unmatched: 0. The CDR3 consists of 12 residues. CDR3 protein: CASSGQGYEQYF. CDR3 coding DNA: TGTGCCAGCAGTGGACAGGGCTACGAGCAGTACTTC.

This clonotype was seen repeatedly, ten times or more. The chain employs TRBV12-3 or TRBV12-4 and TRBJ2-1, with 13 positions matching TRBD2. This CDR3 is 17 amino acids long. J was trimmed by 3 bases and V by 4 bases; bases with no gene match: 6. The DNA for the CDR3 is TGTGCCAGCAGTTCCCGACTAGCGGGAGGTGGCTACAATGAGCAGTTCTTC. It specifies CASSSRLAGGGYNEQFF.

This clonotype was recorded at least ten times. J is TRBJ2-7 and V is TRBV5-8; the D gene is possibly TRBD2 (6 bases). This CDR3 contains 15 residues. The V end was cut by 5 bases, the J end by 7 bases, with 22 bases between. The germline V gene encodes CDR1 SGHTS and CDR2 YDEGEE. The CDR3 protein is CASSLLANILREQYF. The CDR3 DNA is TGTGCCAGCAGTCTTCTAGCGAACATCCTAAGAGAGCAGTACTTC.

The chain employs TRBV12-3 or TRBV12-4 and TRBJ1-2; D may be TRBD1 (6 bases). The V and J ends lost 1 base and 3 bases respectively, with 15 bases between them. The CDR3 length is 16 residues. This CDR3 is CASSLVGGRGHYGYTF. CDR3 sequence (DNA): TGTGCCAGCAGTTTAGTGGGGGGCCGGGGACACTATGGCTACACCTTC.

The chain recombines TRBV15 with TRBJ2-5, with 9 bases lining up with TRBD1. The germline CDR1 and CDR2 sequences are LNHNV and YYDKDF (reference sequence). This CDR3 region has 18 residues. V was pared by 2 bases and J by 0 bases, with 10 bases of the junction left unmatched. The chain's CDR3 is CATSRPSTGGPDQETQYF. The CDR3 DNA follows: TGTGCCACCAGCAGACCAAGTACAGGGGGCCCGGACCAAGAGACCCAGTACTTC.

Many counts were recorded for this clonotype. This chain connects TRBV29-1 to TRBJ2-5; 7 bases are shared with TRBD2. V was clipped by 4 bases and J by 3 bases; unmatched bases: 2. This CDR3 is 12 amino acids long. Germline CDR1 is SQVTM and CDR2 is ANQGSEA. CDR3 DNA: TGCAGCGTTGTGAGCGGGAAAGAGACCCAGTACTTC. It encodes CSVVSGKETQYF. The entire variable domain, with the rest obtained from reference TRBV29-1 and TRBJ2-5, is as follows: SAVISQKPSRDICQRGTSLTIQCQVDSQVTMMFWYRQQPGQSLTLIATANQGSEATYESGFVIDKFPISRPNLTFSTLTVSNMSPEDSSIYLCSVVSGKETQYFGPGTRLLVL.

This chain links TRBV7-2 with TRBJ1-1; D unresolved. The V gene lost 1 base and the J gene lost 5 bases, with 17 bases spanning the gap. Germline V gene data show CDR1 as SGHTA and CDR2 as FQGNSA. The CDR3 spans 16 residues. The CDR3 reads CASSLGWRAAGTEAFF. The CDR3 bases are TGTGCCAGCAGCTTAGGATGGCGGGCTGCTGGTACTGAAGCTTTCTTT.

The CDR3 bases are TGTGCCAGCAGGGACTGGAAAGGTCCTAATAATTCACCCCTCCACTTT. Translation: CASRDWKGPNNSPLHF. The chain has TRBV6-5 and TRBJ1-6; no clear D. Germline V gene lookup returns CDR1 MNHEY and CDR2 SVGAGI. V shed 6 bases and J shed 5 bases, with 17 bases lying between them. CDR3 length equals 16 residues.

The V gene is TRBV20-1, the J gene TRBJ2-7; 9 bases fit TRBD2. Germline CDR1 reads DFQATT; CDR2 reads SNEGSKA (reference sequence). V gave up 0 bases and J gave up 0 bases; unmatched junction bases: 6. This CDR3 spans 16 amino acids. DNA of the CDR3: TGCAGTGCTAGAGATCCGTCTAGCGGGGACTCCTACGAGCAGTACTTC. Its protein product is CSARDPSSGDSYEQYF.

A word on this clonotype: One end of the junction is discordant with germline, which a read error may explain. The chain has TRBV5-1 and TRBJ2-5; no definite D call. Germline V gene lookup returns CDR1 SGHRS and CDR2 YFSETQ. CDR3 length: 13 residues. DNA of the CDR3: TGCGTCAGCAGCTTGGTAGTCCAAGAGACCCAGTACTTC. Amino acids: CVSSLVVQETQYF.

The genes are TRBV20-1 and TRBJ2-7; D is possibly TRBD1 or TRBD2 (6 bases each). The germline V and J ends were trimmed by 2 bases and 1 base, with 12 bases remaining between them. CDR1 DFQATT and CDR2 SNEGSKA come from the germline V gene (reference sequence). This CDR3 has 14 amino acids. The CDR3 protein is CSARPGAFSYEQYF. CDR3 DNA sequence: TGCAGTGCTAGACCGGGGGCGTTTTCCTACGAGCAGTACTTC.

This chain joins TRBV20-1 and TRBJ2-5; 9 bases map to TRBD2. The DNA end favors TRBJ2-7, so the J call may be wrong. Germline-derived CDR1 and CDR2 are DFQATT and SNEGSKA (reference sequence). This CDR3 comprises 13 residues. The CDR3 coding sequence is TGCAGTGCTAGACGACTAGCGGTACTCGAGCAGTACTTC. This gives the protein CSARRLAVLEQYF.

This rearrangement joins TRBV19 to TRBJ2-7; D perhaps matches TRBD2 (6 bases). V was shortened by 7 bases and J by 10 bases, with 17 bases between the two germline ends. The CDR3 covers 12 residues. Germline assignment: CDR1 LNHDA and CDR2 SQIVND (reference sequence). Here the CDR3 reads CASTPGSGPQYF. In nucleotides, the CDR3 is TGTGCCAGTACCCCCGGAAGCGGGCCTCAGTACTTC.